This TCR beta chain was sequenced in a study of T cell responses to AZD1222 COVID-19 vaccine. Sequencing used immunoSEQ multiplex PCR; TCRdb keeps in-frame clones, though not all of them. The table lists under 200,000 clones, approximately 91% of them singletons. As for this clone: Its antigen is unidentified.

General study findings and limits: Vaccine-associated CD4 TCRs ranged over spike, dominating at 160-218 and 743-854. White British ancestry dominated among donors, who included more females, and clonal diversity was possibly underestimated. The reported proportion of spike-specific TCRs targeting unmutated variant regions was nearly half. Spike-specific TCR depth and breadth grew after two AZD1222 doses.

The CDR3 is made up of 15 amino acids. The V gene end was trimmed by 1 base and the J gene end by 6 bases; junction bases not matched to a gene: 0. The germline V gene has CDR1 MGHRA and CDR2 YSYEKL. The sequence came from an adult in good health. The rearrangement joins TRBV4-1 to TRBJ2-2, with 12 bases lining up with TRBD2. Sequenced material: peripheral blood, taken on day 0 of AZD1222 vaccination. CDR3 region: CASSQGLAGAGELFF. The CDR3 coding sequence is TGCGCCAGCAGCCAAGGACTAGCGGGAGCCGGGGAGCTGTTTTTT.